Given below is one T cell receptor (beta chain) in context. At least ten counts were recorded for this clonotype. The antigen it binds to is not known. Per-base quality was not reported, and no clone a single base away is much larger than it. V and J lose 4 bases and 2 bases, and a span of 8 bases separates them. The CDR3 holds 12 amino acids from the cysteine to the phenylalanine. The retained sequence is limited to the CDR3, 36 bases, with the frame set at the first base. CDR1 and CDR2 are read off the germline V gene as SQVTM and ANQGSEA. This entry comes from a study of patients and donors after allogeneic stem cell transplantation (dated by TCRdb to 2020 to 2021). Receptor amplification or capture employed RT-PCR. The sequencer listed for this sample is NextSeq 550. The public reads were reanalyzed by TCRdb: fastp trimming at Q25, MiXCR alignment, in-frame beta chains only. Entries that share a CDR3 protein sequence are merged under the most common genes and DNA. For this sample the table gives roughly 940,000 distinct CDR3 sequences, of which around 17% were detected only once. About 6% of the sample is held by the ten biggest clonotypes.

Source material: blood, either unsorted or a sorted T cell fraction (not recorded which). The clonotype was recovered from a human donor who was either an allogeneic HSCT recipient or a stem cell or donor lymphocyte infusion donor (not recorded which). It is not recorded whose cells these are; they may come from a transplant donor. The rearranged segments are TRBV29-1 and TRBJ2-5; too little of a D gene remains to name it. The DNA sequence follows: TGCAGCGTTGTATCCGGTCAAGAGACCCAGTACTTC. This translates into CSVVSGQETQYF.